One sample yielded the 20 T cell receptor beta chains listed below, sequenced in a study of long-term antiretroviral therapy in people with HIV. Survey level was the resolution at which the v3.0 immunoSEQ assay ran. Only in-frame clones appear in the TCRdb table, and some are missing; sequencing was by immunoSEQ multiplex PCR. The table includes 20,000 to 25,000 clones, roughly 80% detected once. This specimen was unsorted PBMCs, taken 0.2 years after starting antiretroviral therapy. Receptors were obtained from a woman younger than 45 with HIV.

The chain carries TRBV5-8 and TRBJ1-3; perhaps TRBD1 as D (6 bases). The CDR3 is 14 residues long. V lost 2 bases and J lost 1, with 7 bases in between. In germline, CDR1 is SGHTS, CDR2 YDEGEE. The CDR3 reads CASSLQGSGNTIYF. The CDR3 DNA sequence: TGTGCCAGCAGCTTACAGGGTTCTGGAAACACCATATATTTT.

The chain joins TRBV9 to TRBJ2-1; weak D call: TRBD2 (6 bases). The V gene's germline CDR1 is SGDLS and CDR2 YYNGEE. Trimming removed 4 bases at V and 0 bases at J, with 14 bases between. This CDR3 contains 16 residues. In DNA form, the CDR3 reads TGTGCCAGCAGCCTACCCCGCGGGAACTCCTACAATGAGCAGTTCTTC. Translation gives CASSLPRGNSYNEQFF.

The gene calls are TRBV19 and TRBJ1-2, with a possible D match to TRBD1 (6 bases). The germline V gene has CDR1 LNHDA and CDR2 SQIVND (reference sequence). The V end lost 7 bases, the J end lost 2 bases, and 11 bases lay between the germline ends. The CDR3 totals 13 residues. CDR3 protein: CASTGQLNYGYTF. CDR3 bases: TGTGCCAGTACTGGACAGCTAAACTATGGCTACACCTTC.

The count of this clone is one. The chain has TRBV2 and TRBJ2-1; the match to TRBD2 covers 10 bases. Germline CDR1 is SNHLY and CDR2 is FYNNEI. The CDR3 runs to 14 residues. V was clipped by 6 bases and J by 3 bases; unmatched bases: 2. The CDR3 reads CASSRLAGYNEQFF. CDR3 bases: TGTGCCAGCAGCAGACTAGCGGGCTACAATGAGCAGTTCTTC.

This clone was detected only a few times. V and J are TRBV27 and TRBJ1-1, with D unresolved. Germline V gene sequence: CDR1 MNHEY, CDR2 SMNVEV (reference sequence). The CDR3 loop spans 15 amino acids. Trimming shortened V by 6 bases and J by 6 bases, and 20 bases separated the two germline ends. CDR3: CASSAPGLGVPEAFF. The CDR3 DNA follows: TGTGCCAGCAGCGCTCCGGGCCTTGGGGTGCCTGAAGCTTTCTTT.

The chain is built from TRBV25-1 and TRBJ1-1; D not certain. Trimming removed 4 bases at V and 2 bases at J, with 14 bases between. Germline V gene lookup returns CDR1 MGHDK and CDR2 SYGVNS. The CDR3 totals 15 residues. The CDR3 spells CASSALDFPNTEAFF. The CDR3 DNA follows: TGTGCCAGCAGTGCCTTGGACTTCCCTAACACTGAAGCTTTCTTT. Filled out from reference TRBV25-1 and TRBJ1-1, the complete variable domain reads EADIYQTPRYLVIGTGKKITLECSQTMGHDKMYWYQQDPGMELHLIHYSYGVNSTEKGDLSSESTVSRIRTEHFPLTLESARPSHTSQYLCASSALDFPNTEAFFGQGTRLTVV.

The J gene is TRBJ1-6, the V gene TRBV6-5, with a tentative D call TRBD1 (6 bases). The CDR3 spans 15 residues. CDR1 is MNHEY, CDR2 SVGAGI, per germline. Trimming removed 3 bases from V and 10 bases from J, with 16 bases in between. CDR3 DNA sequence: TGTGCCAGCAGTTATCGGGACAACGCGGCCTCACCCCTCCACTTT. Translation: CASSYRDNAASPLHF.

V gene TRBV7-9 combines with J gene TRBJ2-1; weak D call: TRBD2 (6 bases). The CDR3 is made up of 13 amino acids. V lost 0 bases, J lost 10 bases, and 10 bases lay in between. Germline loops: CDR1 SEHNR, CDR2 FQNEAQ (reference sequence). CDR3 DNA: TGTGCCAGCAGCTTAGCTAGGGAGGACGAGCAGTTCTTC. Translation: CASSLAREDEQFF.

This rearrangement joins TRBV1 to TRBJ1-6. TRBV1 is marked as a pseudogene. The CDR3 sequence is 18 residues long. The CDR3 loop is CTSSQDSLTFSYNSPLHF. As DNA, the CDR3 is TGCACCAGCAGCCAAGACTCCTTGACGTTCTCCTATAATTCACCCCTCCACTTT.

The rearrangement joins TRBV18 to TRBJ1-3; D remains unclear. Germline-derived CDR1 and CDR2 are KGHSH and LQKENI. Trimming took off 3 bases at V and 0 bases at J, with 6 bases between the two ends. The CDR3 totals 14 residues. CDR3 residues: CASSPYTSGNTIYF. CDR3 nucleotides: TGTGCCAGCTCACCCTACACCTCTGGAAACACCATATATTTT.

Only a few counts were recorded for this clone. CDR3 coding DNA: TGTGCCAGCAGTCACCGGGGGGCAGAGGGGCAGTACTTC. This gives the protein CASSHRGAEGQYF. The chain links TRBV5-5 to TRBJ2-7, with D maybe TRBD2 (7 bases). The germline gives CDR1 SGHKS, CDR2 YYEKEE (reference sequence). V was trimmed by 5 bases and J by 9 bases, leaving 18 bases between them. The CDR3 spans 13 residues.

The J gene is TRBJ1-1, the V gene TRBV30; D ambiguous. The CDR3 spans 18 residues. Trimming stripped 2 bases from V and 0 bases from J, with 22 bases between. Germline CDR1 and CDR2: GTSNPN and SVGIG (reference sequence). The CDR3 loop is CAWSWLGTPLTMNTEAFF. The CDR3 region has the DNA TGTGCCTGGAGTTGGTTAGGTACGCCCCTTACTATGAACACTGAAGCTTTCTTT.

Points on this clone: The same CDR3 also results from other DNA sequences found in this sample. This chain links TRBV5-1 with TRBJ1-1, with 8 bases that match TRBD1. The V gene's germline CDR1 is SGHRS and CDR2 YFSETQ. V dropped 4 bases and J dropped 1; count of bases not matched to a gene: 3. This CDR3 spans 14 amino acids. CDR3 in amino acids: CASSPGTGNTEAFF. The DNA of the CDR3 is TGCGCCAGCAGCCCCGGGACAGGGAACACTGAAGCTTTCTTT.

The chain joins TRBV7-8 to TRBJ1-5; D gene unclear. Trimming removed 5 bases from V and 0 bases from J, with 8 bases in between. Germline-derived CDR1 and CDR2 are SGHVS and FQNEAQ. The CDR3 is 14 amino acids. The CDR3 region is CASSPSNSNQPQHF. The CDR3 nucleotides read TGTGCCAGCAGCCCCTCAAATAGCAATCAGCCCCAGCATTTT.

In DNA, the CDR3 is TGTGCCAGCAGCTTGGTCGGCCGGTACCAAGAGACCCAGTACTTC. This encodes CASSLVGRYQETQYF. This chain links TRBV5-6 with TRBJ2-5; unclear D gene. This CDR3 spans 15 amino acids. Germline V gene lookup returns CDR1 SGHDT and CDR2 YYEEEE. The V end was cut by 0 bases, the J end by 0 bases, with 9 bases between.

This clone occurred a few times. V and J are TRBV5-4 and TRBJ1-6, with D uncertain. Germline CDR1 and CDR2: SGHNT and YYREEE (reference sequence). This CDR3 spans 13 amino acids. Trimming took 2 bases from V and 10 from J, leaving 10 bases between them. CDR3 bases: TGTGCCAGCAGCTTCGCCGGGAGCTCACCCCTCCACTTT. As protein: CASSFAGSSPLHF.

The rearrangement joins TRBV5-8 to TRBJ2-7; D gene uncertain. Deletions cut 0 bases from V and 0 bases from J, with 13 bases between. The CDR3 runs 16 residues. CDR1 and CDR2 (germline): SGHTS, YDEGEE. In DNA, the CDR3 is TGTGCCAGCAGCTTGGTGGGCCCCTACTACTCCTACGAGCAGTACGTC. Translating it yields CASSLVGPYYSYEQYV.

The chain has TRBV9 and TRBJ1-3; 7 bases align to TRBD1. J gave up 4 bases and V 0 bases, and 4 bases lay outside the gene matches. The germline CDR1 and CDR2 sequences are SGDLS and YYNGEE. The CDR3 is 15 amino acids. The CDR3 nucleotides are TGTGCCAGCAGCGTAGTTGACAGGGCCGGAAACACCATATATTTT. This translates into CASSVVDRAGNTIYF.

V and J are TRBV11-3 and TRBJ1-1, with a possible D match to TRBD1 (6 bases). The germline V gene has CDR1 SGHNT and CDR2 YENEEA. This CDR3 has 14 amino acids. Trimming removed 3 bases from V and 3 bases from J, with 11 bases in between. The CDR3 sequence is CASSFSGVDTEAFF. In DNA, the CDR3 is TGTGCCAGCAGCTTTTCAGGGGTTGACACTGAAGCTTTCTTT.

This clone was detected once. This chain links TRBV27 with TRBJ1-1, with a tentative D call TRBD1 (5 bases). Per the germline V gene, CDR1 is MNHEY and CDR2 is SMNVEV (reference sequence). The CDR3 covers 19 residues. V lost 2 bases, J lost 1 base, and 23 bases lay in between. CDR3 sequence: CASSLRVAGRALPNTEAFF. In nucleotides, the CDR3 is TGTGCCAGCAGTTTAAGGGTTGCGGGCAGGGCGCTTCCGAACACTGAAGCTTTCTTT.